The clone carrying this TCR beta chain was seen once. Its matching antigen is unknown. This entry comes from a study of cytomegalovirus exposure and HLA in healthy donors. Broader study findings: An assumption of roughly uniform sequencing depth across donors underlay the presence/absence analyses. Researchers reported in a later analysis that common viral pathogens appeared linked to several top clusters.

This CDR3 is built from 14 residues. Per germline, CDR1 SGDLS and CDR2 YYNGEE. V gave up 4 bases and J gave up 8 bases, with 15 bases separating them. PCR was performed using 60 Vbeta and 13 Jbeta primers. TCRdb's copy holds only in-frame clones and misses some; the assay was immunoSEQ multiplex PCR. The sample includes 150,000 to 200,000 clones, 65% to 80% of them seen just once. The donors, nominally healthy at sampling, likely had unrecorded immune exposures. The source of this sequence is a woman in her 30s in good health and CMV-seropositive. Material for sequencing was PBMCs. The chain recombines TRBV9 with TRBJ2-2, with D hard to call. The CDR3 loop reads CASSPRGQRGELFF. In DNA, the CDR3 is TGTGCCAGCAGCCCGAGAGGTCAAAGAGGGGAGCTGTTTTTT. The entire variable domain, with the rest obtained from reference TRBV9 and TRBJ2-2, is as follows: DSGVTQTPKHLITATGQRVTLRCSPRSGDLSVYWYQQSLDQGLQFLIQYYNGEERAKGNILERFSAQQFPDLHSELNLSSLELGDSALYFCASSPRGQRGELFFGEGSRLTVL.